The 4 T cell receptor beta chains below were found in one sample sequenced in a study of blood T cell repertoires in COVID-19. The protocol was immunoSEQ multiplex PCR, while the TCRdb copy is restricted to in-frame clones and leaves out a portion. The sample carries 75,000 to 95,000 clones, 75% to 85% recorded once. Material: peripheral blood. The receptors shown here come from a woman older than 75 with active or convalescent COVID-19.

The CDR3 nucleotides read TGTGCCAGCAGCGTGGGACTGATGGACACAGATACGCAGTATTTT. It translates to CASSVGLMDTDTQYF. The J gene is TRBJ2-3, the V gene TRBV13, with a weak D call TRBD2 (6 bases). V was trimmed by 5 bases and J by 2 bases, leaving 14 bases between them. Germline CDR1 and CDR2: PRHDT and FYEKMQ (reference sequence). This CDR3 comprises 15 residues.

J is TRBJ2-3 and V is TRBV5-6, with unresolved D. Trimming removed 4 bases at V and 1 base at J, with 13 bases between. Looked up from germline, CDR1 is SGHDT and CDR2 is YYEEEE. CDR3 length equals 15 residues. The CDR3 region is CASSEPFGGTDTQYF. DNA for the CDR3: TGTGCCAGCAGCGAACCCTTCGGAGGCACAGATACGCAGTATTTT.

There are a few counts of this clone. The CDR3 DNA reads TGTGCCAGCAGTTACTTGGGACAGGGGTTAGTGGAGACCCAGTACTTC. It translates to CASSYLGQGLVETQYF. The genes are TRBV6-5 and TRBJ2-5; 10 bases map to TRBD1. Germline V gives CDR1 MNHEY, CDR2 SVGAGI. V lost 1 base to trimming and J lost 5 bases; unmatched junction nucleotides: 7. This CDR3 is 16 amino acids long.

Here the CDR3 DNA reads TGCGCCAGCAGCCAAGAATGGGGTCGGACAGGGGGTCCCGGGGAGCTGTTTTTT. Its protein product is CASSQEWGRTGGPGELFF. The chain recombines TRBV4-3 with TRBJ2-2; 10 bases agree with TRBD1. Trimming took 0 bases from V and 6 from J; bases not matched to a gene: 10. The germline gives CDR1 LGHNA, CDR2 YSLEER. The CDR3 consists of 18 residues.